Following are 24 T cell receptor beta chains from one sample sequenced in a study of cytomegalovirus exposure and HLA in healthy donors. This PCR relied on a set of 60 Vbeta primers and 13 Jbeta primers. TCRdb's copy holds only in-frame clones and misses some; the assay was immunoSEQ multiplex PCR. The sample includes 90,000 to 130,000 clones, approximately 80% of them seen just once. Sequences were obtained from PBMCs. These receptors were collected from a woman aged 25 to 39 in good health and CMV-seronegative.

The count of this clone is one. The genes are TRBV29-1 and TRBJ1-1; tentative D call: TRBD1 (5 bases). The CDR3 spans 14 residues. The V gene's germline CDR1 is SQVTM and CDR2 ANQGSEA. Trimming took 3 bases from V and 3 from J, leaving 14 bases between them. CDR3 protein: CSVELSGVYTEAFF. DNA for the CDR3: TGCAGCGTTGAGCTTTCGGGGGTATACACTGAAGCTTTCTTT.

A few counts support this clone. The CDR3 DNA is TGCGCCAGCAGCTTGGGTCTAGCTGTGAGTGAGCAGTTCTTC. Translating it yields CASSLGLAVSEQFF. The chain recombines TRBV5-1 with TRBJ2-1; tentatively, D is TRBD2 (5 bases). The CDR3 contains 14 residues. Germline V CDR1 and CDR2: SGHRS, YFSETQ. Trimming took 0 bases from V and 9 from J, leaving 13 bases between them.

This clone was observed a handful of times. The chain has TRBV7-9 and TRBJ2-4; D not resolved. This CDR3 has 13 residues. Looked up from germline, CDR1 is SEHNR and CDR2 is FQNEAQ (reference sequence). V was shortened by 3 bases and J by 7 bases, with 10 bases between the two germline ends. The CDR3 DNA sequence: TGTGCCAGCAGCTTTATAGACGGGAACATTCAGTACTTC. It specifies CASSFIDGNIQYF.

This chain joins TRBV7-8 and TRBJ1-6; D is unclear. Trimming stripped 5 bases from V and 0 bases from J, with 8 bases between. Germline CDR1 SGHVS, CDR2 FQNEAQ. The CDR3 runs 15 residues. The CDR3 region has the DNA TGTGCCAGCAGCACTGCTAGCTCCTATAATTCACCCCTCCACTTT. As protein: CASSTASSYNSPLHF.

This clone was observed a few times. The chain links TRBV5-4 to TRBJ2-7; 9 nucleotides match TRBD1. The V and J ends lost 0 bases and 5 bases, in that order; junction bases with no gene match: 3. The CDR3 loop spans 14 amino acids. The germline CDR1 and CDR2 sequences are SGHNT and YYREEE (reference sequence). CDR3: CASSLGGDRDEQYF. The CDR3 DNA reads TGTGCCAGCAGCTTGGGGGGGGACAGGGACGAGCAGTACTTC.

The CDR3 sequence is CASSFREGDYGYTF. The CDR3 nucleotides are TGCGCCAGCAGCTTCAGGGAGGGAGACTATGGCTACACCTTC. V usage is TRBV5-1 and J usage is TRBJ1-2; D might be TRBD1 (5 bases). The germline V gene has CDR1 SGHRS and CDR2 YFSETQ. This CDR3 is 14 amino acids long. V lost 2 bases, J lost 3 bases, and 11 bases lay in between.

Written as DNA, the CDR3 is TGTGCCAGCAGCTGGGGACAGGGGCTCGGTCAGCCCCAGCATTTT. Translated, it gives CASSWGQGLGQPQHF. This chain uses TRBV7-9 with TRBJ1-5; 10 positions agree with TRBD1. This CDR3 region has 15 residues. The ends lost 4 bases at V and 6 bases at J; junction bases unmatched: 6. Germline V gene data show CDR1 as SEHNR and CDR2 as FQNEAQ (reference sequence).

There are a few counts of this clone. The J gene is TRBJ2-7, the V gene TRBV2; 10 bases are shared with TRBD1. After removal of 7 bases from V and 3 bases from J, the junction contained 9 bases not matched to a gene. Germline CDR1 and CDR2: SNHLY and FYNNEI. This CDR3 spans 15 amino acids. CDR3 amino acids: CASTTTDRGYYEQYF. The CDR3 nucleotides are TGTGCCAGCACTACTACGGACAGGGGGTACTACGAGCAGTACTTC.

The chain links TRBV11-2 to TRBJ1-2; TRBD1 is a possible D gene (5 bases). Germline CDR1 and CDR2: SGHAT and FQNNGV. V lost 5 bases and J lost 8, with 15 bases in between. This CDR3 is 13 amino acids long. As DNA, the CDR3 is TGTGCCAGCAGCCCCGAAGGGGAAAGAGGCTACACCTTC. It specifies CASSPEGERGYTF.

This chain links TRBV6-5 with TRBJ2-7, with a possible D match to TRBD2 (6 bases). This CDR3 is 16 amino acids long. V lost 0 bases to trimming and J lost 0 bases, with 12 bases between them. Germline V gene sequence: CDR1 MNHEY, CDR2 SVGAGI. CDR3 nucleotides: TGTGCCAGCAGTTACTCCGGGACTGTCAGCTCCTACGAGCAGTACTTC. It translates to CASSYSGTVSSYEQYF.

This chain connects TRBV7-3 to TRBJ2-6, with TRBD1 matching over 9 bases. The germline gives CDR1 SGHTA, CDR2 FQGTGA. The CDR3 sequence is 19 residues long. With 4 bases clipped from V and 1 base from J, the junction kept 11 bases outside the gene matches. The CDR3 nucleotides are TGTGCCAGCAGCTCCCGCGTGGGGACAGGGCGATCTGGGGCCAACGTCCTGACTTTC. Protein: CASSSRVGTGRSGANVLTF.

The V call is TRBV7-3, the J call TRBJ1-1; 9 bases are shared with TRBD1. The CDR3 covers 13 residues. Germline lookup yields CDR1 SGHTA and CDR2 FQGTGA. Unmatched junction bases numbered 4, after V lost 5 bases and J lost 6 bases. DNA of the CDR3: TGTGCCAGCAGCCCACAGGGGGCGTCTGAAGCTTTCTTT. Translating gives CASSPQGASEAFF.

The chain recombines TRBV29-1 with TRBJ1-1; D is perhaps TRBD1 (5 bases). With 4 bases removed from V and 5 bases from J, the gap between germline ends came to 11 bases. Germline V lookup: CDR1 SQVTM, CDR2 ANQGSEA. This CDR3 spans 12 amino acids. For the CDR3, the DNA is TGCAGCGTTGGGGGGGTGGCGACTGAAGCTTTCTTT. Translation gives CSVGGVATEAFF. Full variable domain (missing parts from reference TRBV29-1 and TRBJ1-1): SAVISQKPSRDICQRGTSLTIQCQVDSQVTMMFWYRQQPGQSLTLIATANQGSEATYESGFVIDKFPISRPNLTFSTLTVSNMSPEDSSIYLCSVGGVATEAFFGQGTRLTVV.

This chain uses TRBV28 with TRBJ2-7; TRBD1 agrees at 7 bases. CDR3 size: 16 residues. With V trimmed by 3 bases and J by 3 bases, 11 bases remained unmatched. Germline CDR1 and CDR2: MDHEN and SYDVKM. The CDR3 reads CASSLSIQGWSYEQYF. The CDR3 DNA is TGTGCCAGCAGTTTGTCAATACAGGGGTGGAGCTACGAGCAGTACTTC.

The chain uses TRBV7-9 and TRBJ2-7; 11 positions match TRBD2. Looked up from germline, CDR1 is SEHNR and CDR2 is FQNEAQ (reference sequence). V lost 0 bases to trimming and J lost 2 bases; unmatched junction nucleotides: 0. The CDR3 loop spans 15 amino acids. CDR3 DNA: TGTGCCAGCAGCTTAGCGGGACTAGCGGCCTACGAGCAGTACTTC. Its translation: CASSLAGLAAYEQYF. The full variable domain, completed using reference TRBV7-9 and TRBJ2-7, is DTGVSQNPRHKITKRGQNVTFRCDPISEHNRLYWYRQTLGQGPEFLTYFQNEAQLEKSRLLSDRFSAERPKGSFSTLEIQRTEQGDSAMYLCASSLAGLAAYEQYFGPGTRLTVT.

This clone was seen a handful of times. The chain's CDR3 is CASSRQFESEQYF. Written as DNA, the CDR3 is TGTGCCAGCAGCCGACAGTTCGAGAGCGAGCAGTACTTC. The chain has TRBV6-5 and TRBJ2-5; maybe TRBD1 (5 bases). The J call is uncertain, as TRBJ2-7 better fits the DNA end. This CDR3 is built from 13 residues. Germline lookup yields CDR1 MNHEY and CDR2 SVGAGI.

This rearrangement joins TRBV28 to TRBJ2-2; 9 positions match TRBD1. The ends lost 6 bases at V and 3 bases at J; junction bases unmatched: 5. CDR3 size: 15 residues. Per germline, CDR1 MDHEN and CDR2 SYDVKM. CDR3 nucleotides: TGTGCCAGCAGCTCCAGACAGGGGGACACCGGGGAGCTGTTTTTT. Its translation: CASSSRQGDTGELFF.

The chain combines TRBV29-1 with TRBJ1-2; tentative D call: TRBD1 (6 bases). CDR1 SQVTM and CDR2 ANQGSEA come from the germline V gene. There are 12 residues in the CDR3. Trimming removed 7 bases at V and 0 bases at J, with 9 bases between. The CDR3 nucleotides read TGCAGCGGAGGGGGACCTAACTATGGCTACACCTTC. This gives the protein CSGGGPNYGYTF.

This clone was seen only a few times. This sequence joins TRBV7-9 and TRBJ2-2, with 9 bases fitting TRBD1. Trimming removed 5 bases from V and 4 bases from J; junction bases left unmatched: 5. The CDR3 is made up of 15 amino acids. Germline CDR1 is SEHNR and CDR2 is FQNEAQ (reference sequence). CDR3 protein: CASSPGTGLTGELFF. The CDR3 nucleotides are TGTGCCAGCAGCCCTGGGACAGGGCTCACCGGGGAGCTGTTTTTT. Filled out from reference TRBV7-9 and TRBJ2-2, the complete variable domain reads DTGVSQNPRHKITKRGQNVTFRCDPISEHNRLYWYRQTLGQGPEFLTYFQNEAQLEKSRLLSDRFSAERPKGSFSTLEIQRTEQGDSAMYLCASSPGTGLTGELFFGEGSRLTVL.

V and J are TRBV6-1 and TRBJ1-2; TRBD1 aligns across 7 bases. J lost 4 bases, V lost 6 bases, and 5 bases had no gene match. The CDR3 consists of 13 residues. In germline, CDR1 is MNHNS, CDR2 SASEGT. CDR3 DNA: TGTGCCAGCAGCGGTCAGGGGGTCTATGGCTACACCTTC. Translation gives CASSGQGVYGYTF.

The chain's CDR3 is CASKGDRGESEQYF. CDR3 bases: TGCGCCAGCAAGGGGGACAGGGGAGAAAGCGAGCAGTACTTC. This chain joins TRBV5-1 and TRBJ2-7; TRBD1 aligns across 10 bases. This CDR3 is 14 amino acids long. The germline CDR1 and CDR2 sequences are SGHRS and YFSETQ. J gave up 6 bases and V 6 bases, and 9 bases lay outside the gene matches.

The rearrangement links TRBV6-1 to TRBJ2-7, with 10 positions matching TRBD2. Germline trimming cut 7 bases from V and 4 bases from J; bases unmatched to any gene: 7. CDR1 is MNHNS, CDR2 SASEGT, per germline. This CDR3 region has 14 residues. The DNA of the CDR3 is TGTGCCAGCAAAATAGCGGGAGGCCTATACGAGCAGTACTTC. This translates into CASKIAGGLYEQYF.

The genes are TRBV6-1 and TRBJ1-1; no reliable D call. The V and J ends lost 8 bases and 0 bases respectively, with 13 bases between them. The CDR3 consists of 14 residues. CDR1 and CDR2 from the germline V gene are MNHNS and SASEGT. This chain's CDR3 is CASRPGFLNTEAFF. The CDR3 DNA follows: TGTGCCAGCCGACCGGGGTTCTTGAACACTGAAGCTTTCTTT.

This clone was seen a handful of times. The chain combines TRBV7-6 with TRBJ1-2; D uncertain. Looked up from germline, CDR1 is SGHVS and CDR2 is FNYEAQ. The germline V and J ends were trimmed by 4 bases and 4 bases, with 16 bases remaining between them. The CDR3 length is 15 residues. CDR3 in amino acids: CASSSSGSSPYGYTF. The CDR3 DNA is TGTGCCAGCAGCTCCAGCGGTAGCAGCCCCTATGGCTACACCTTC.